The 9 T cell receptor beta chains reported below all come from one sample, sequenced in a study of cytomegalovirus exposure and HLA in healthy donors. Primers: 60 Vbeta forward and 13 Jbeta reverse. Method: immunoSEQ multiplex PCR; TCRdb's copy keeps in-frame clones and lacks some. The table records around 150,000 clones, just under 80% of them present only once. The sample comprised PBMCs. The receptors here all came from a male donor in good health and CMV-seronegative.

This clone has only one observation. This chain joins TRBV27 and TRBJ2-2, with 9 bases lining up with TRBD1. The V and J ends lost 4 bases and 7 bases, in that order; junction bases with no gene match: 4. The CDR3 is made up of 14 amino acids. Germline lookup yields CDR1 MNHEY and CDR2 SMNVEV (reference sequence). In DNA, the CDR3 is TGTGCCAGCAGTTGGGGACAGGGCCACGGGGAGCTGTTTTTT. Its translation is CASSWGQGHGELFF.

This clone was observed once. The chain is built from TRBV4-3 and TRBJ2-2; tentatively, D is TRBD1 (5 bases). Trimming pared 4 bases from V and 6 bases from J, leaving 18 bases between. There are 16 residues in the CDR3. CDR1 and CDR2 from the germline V gene are LGHNA and YSLEER. The CDR3: CASSPVGAVGPGELFF. The CDR3 nucleotides are TGCGCCAGCAGCCCCGTTGGGGCCGTGGGGCCCGGGGAGCTGTTTTTT.

This chain connects TRBV5-4 to TRBJ1-2; D possibly corresponds to TRBD1 (6 bases). V shed 4 bases and J shed 2 bases, with 18 bases lying between them. Germline assignment: CDR1 SGHNT and CDR2 YYREEE (reference sequence). The CDR3 contains 16 residues. This chain's CDR3 is CASSRSGLTGNYGYTF. DNA for the CDR3: TGTGCCAGCAGCCGGTCCGGCCTGACAGGCAACTATGGCTACACCTTC.

This rearrangement joins TRBV5-4 to TRBJ1-4; TRBD1 aligns across 9 bases. This CDR3 has 13 amino acids. The trim removed 9 bases at V and 6 bases at J, leaving 6 bases unmatched. Per the germline V gene, CDR1 is SGHNT and CDR2 is YYREEE (reference sequence). CDR3 bases: TGTGCCACCAGGGACAGGGCAGATGAAAAACTGTTTTTT. Its protein product is CATRDRADEKLFF.

The J gene is TRBJ2-3, the V gene TRBV12-5, with 8 bases identical to TRBD2. Germline lookup yields CDR1 LGHNT and CDR2 FRNRAP. Trimming removed 10 bases from V and 0 bases from J; junction bases left unmatched: 9. The CDR3 loop spans 15 amino acids. This CDR3 is CATRRGGPSTDTQYF. CDR3 nucleotide sequence: TGTGCTACCCGCCGGGGGGGGCCTAGCACAGATACGCAGTATTTT.

The V and J genes are TRBV7-9 and TRBJ1-2; 8 bases fit TRBD1. CDR1 is SEHNR and CDR2 is FQNEAQ in the germline V gene (reference sequence). The ends lost 5 bases at V and 0 bases at J; junction bases unmatched: 8. This CDR3 contains 16 residues. The CDR3 DNA sequence: TGTGCCAGCAGCGGTGCGGGACAGGTAGCTAACTATGGCTACACCTTC. This gives the protein CASSGAGQVANYGYTF. The full variable domain, rest sourced from reference TRBV7-9 and TRBJ1-2, is DTGVSQNPRHKITKRGQNVTFRCDPISEHNRLYWYRQTLGQGPEFLTYFQNEAQLEKSRLLSDRFSAERPKGSFSTLEIQRTEQGDSAMYLCASSGAGQVANYGYTFGSGTRLTVV.

The chain is built from TRBV18 and TRBJ1-6; weak D call: TRBD1 (5 bases). Per germline, CDR1 KGHSH and CDR2 LQKENI. This CDR3 spans 16 amino acids. The V gene lost 6 bases and the J gene lost 0 bases, with 12 bases spanning the gap. The CDR3 is CASSRDESSYNSPLHF. CDR3 DNA: TGTGCCAGCTCGCGGGACGAAAGCTCCTATAATTCACCCCTCCACTTT. Drawing the rest from reference TRBV18 and TRBJ1-6, the complete variable domain is NAGVMQNPRHLVRRRGQEARLRCSPMKGHSHVYWYRQLPEEGLKFMVYLQKENIIDESGMPKERFSAEFPKEGPSILRIQQVVRGDSAAYFCASSRDESSYNSPLHFGNGTRLTVT.

This clone was counted a few times. The CDR3 DNA follows: TGCGCCAGCAGCCGCCGTGAGAACGAAAAACTGTTTTTT. This codes for CASSRRENEKLFF. The chain employs TRBV5-1 and TRBJ1-4; D not certain. The CDR3 runs to 13 residues. Germline values: CDR1 SGHRS, CDR2 YFSETQ. V lost 4 bases and J 8 bases, leaving 12 bases between the germline ends.

V is TRBV2 and J is TRBJ1-3; D remains ambiguous. The CDR3 runs to 17 residues. CDR1 and CDR2 (germline): SNHLY, FYNNEI. Trimming left V 5 bases short and J 4 bases short, with 21 bases between. The CDR3 spells CASSPPVGAKRGNTIYF. In nucleotides, the CDR3 is TGTGCCAGCAGTCCCCCTGTGGGAGCCAAGAGGGGAAACACCATATATTTT.